The 4 T cell receptor beta chains given below trace back to one sample, sequenced in a study of Ad26.COV2.S vaccination and SARS-CoV-2 variants. Stated treatment: around 19 received Ad26.COV2.S at low or high dose, single or two shots; 5 received placebo; per-sample allocation not given. It was on day 63 after the first vaccine or placebo injection that samples were taken. TCRdb keeps only in-frame clones here, not all; method: immunoSEQ multiplex PCR. The sample includes approximately 500,000 clones, approximately 90% seen only once; the top ten take roughly 12%. The sample here was peripheral blood, taken in a trial of Ad26.COV2.S vaccine versus placebo. The receptors shown here come from a person aged 18-65 years who received the Ad26.COV2.S COVID-19 vaccine or a placebo.

The CDR3 here is CASSLGGWGSYEQYF. The DNA for the CDR3 is TGTGCCAGCAGTTTAGGCGGGTGGGGCTCCTACGAGCAGTACTTC. The chain employs TRBV6-5 and TRBJ2-7, with TRBD2 as a possible D gene (5 bases). V lost 4 bases to trimming and J lost 0 bases, with 13 bases between them. CDR1 MNHEY and CDR2 SVGAGI come from the germline V gene. The CDR3 has 15 residues.

V gene TRBV2 combines with J gene TRBJ2-2; TRBD1 agrees at 7 bases. The CDR3 has 15 amino acids. CDR1 is SNHLY, CDR2 FYNNEI, per germline. J was trimmed by 7 bases and V by 4 bases; bases with no gene match: 9. The CDR3 bases are TGTGCCAGCAGTGCACGACAGGGTGGGATCGGGGAGCTGTTTTTT. Its protein is CASSARQGGIGELFF.

As to this clone: Germline is not matched at one junction end, which may reflect a read error. The CDR3 DNA sequence: TGTGCTAGCAGCGTAATATTTTCCCCCCTGGCGGGAGCGGGCACCGGGGAGCTGTTTTTT. This encodes CASSVIFSPLAGAGTGELFF. The chain couples TRBV7-7 to TRBJ2-2, with 7 bases lining up with TRBD2. From germline, CDR1 is SSHAT and CDR2 FNYEAQ (reference sequence). This CDR3 contains 20 residues. Complete variable domain (other parts from reference TRBV7-7 and TRBJ2-2): GAGVSQSPRYKVTKRGQDVTLRCDPISSHATLYWYQQALGQGPEFLTYFNYEAQPDKSGLPSDRFSAERPEGSISTLTIQRTEQRDSAMYRCASSVIFSPLAGAGTGELFFGEGSRLTVL.

The gene calls are TRBV3-1 (or the pseudogene TRBV3-2) and TRBJ1-2, with D possibly matching TRBD1 (6 bases). The germline V gene encodes CDR1 LGHDT and CDR2 YNNKEL (reference sequence). V lost 4 bases and J lost 3, with 9 bases in between. CDR3 length equals 13 residues. The CDR3, as DNA: TGTGCCAGCAGCCGACAGGACCACTATGGCTACACCTTC. It is translated as CASSRQDHYGYTF.